This TCR beta chain is from a study of PD-L1 blockade in urothelial cancer. The CDR3 spans 14 residues. Per the germline V gene, CDR1 is MNHNY and CDR2 is SVGAGI (reference sequence). V lost 7 bases, J lost 0 bases, and 2 bases stayed unmatched. Measured with immunoSEQ multiplex PCR; TCRdb has only the in-frame clones, and not every one. The sample includes some 45,000 clones, approximately 89% of them seen just once. This clone showed up just once. Sequencing used PBMCs, obtained around atezolizumab (anti-PD-L1) treatment. The receptor was isolated from a man aged 80 or over with urothelial cancer. This chain uses TRBV6-6 with TRBJ2-3, with TRBD2 matching over 9 bases. In DNA, the CDR3 is TGTGCCAGCAAAGCGGGAGGTAGCACAGATACGCAGTATTTT. Its translation: CASKAGGSTDTQYF.